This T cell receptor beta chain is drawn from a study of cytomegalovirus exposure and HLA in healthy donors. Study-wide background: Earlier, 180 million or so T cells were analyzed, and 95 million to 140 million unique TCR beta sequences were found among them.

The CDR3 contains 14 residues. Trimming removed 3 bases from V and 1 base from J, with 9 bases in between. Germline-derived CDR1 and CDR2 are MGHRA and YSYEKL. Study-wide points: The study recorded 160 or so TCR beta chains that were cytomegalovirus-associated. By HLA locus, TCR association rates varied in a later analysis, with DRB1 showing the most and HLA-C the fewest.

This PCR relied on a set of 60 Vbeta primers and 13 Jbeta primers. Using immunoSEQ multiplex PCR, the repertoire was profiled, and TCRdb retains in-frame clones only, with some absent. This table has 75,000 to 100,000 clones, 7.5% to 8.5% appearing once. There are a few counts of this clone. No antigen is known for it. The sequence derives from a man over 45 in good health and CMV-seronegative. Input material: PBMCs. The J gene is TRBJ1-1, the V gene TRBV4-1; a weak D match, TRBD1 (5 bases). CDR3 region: CASSHRERNTEAFF. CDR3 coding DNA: TGCGCCAGCAGCCACAGGGAACGGAACACTGAAGCTTTCTTT.